This T cell receptor beta chain was recorded in a study of cytomegalovirus exposure and HLA in healthy donors. The PCR employed 60 Vbeta primers together with 13 Jbeta primers. This table comes from immunoSEQ multiplex PCR, and its TCRdb copy is limited to in-frame clones, with some not included. The sample shows about 210,000 clones, roughly 85% of them seen only once. The germline gives CDR1 GTSNPN, CDR2 SVGIG (reference sequence). This CDR3 comprises 13 residues. V was trimmed by 6 bases and J by 1 base, leaving 12 bases between them. This sequence joins TRBV30 and TRBJ1-1; D unresolved. The sample taken for sequencing was PBMCs. This TCR derives from a girl aged 2-10 years in good health and CMV-seronegative. Here the CDR3 DNA reads TGTGCCTGCCAGTCGAATACGAACACTGAAGCTTTCTTT. Residues: CACQSNTNTEAFF.